This T cell receptor beta chain was captured in a study of blood T cell repertoires in COVID-19. In the study overall: Some COVID-19 samples were acute and others convalescent; all came from the United States, Italy and Spain.

In the original workflow: Quantification of nucleated cells was approximated via reference gene primer amplification. Profiled with immunoSEQ multiplex PCR; TCRdb holds only in-frame clones, not every one. That table supplies the V and J calls and clone size; D and trimming were determined from the DNA. The table lists approximately 350,000 clones, roughly 90% of them singletons. From germline, CDR1 is WNHNN and CDR2 SYGVQD (reference sequence). The CDR3 is 13 amino acids. The J segment lost 10 bases and the V segment lost 7 bases, leaving 6 bases of the junction unmatched. Followed longitudinally, the Seattle patients had been enrolled during active infection.

The sequence came from a woman aged 25 to 39 with COVID-19, enrolled during active disease. The chain is built from TRBV10-1 and TRBJ2-1; the match to TRBD2 covers 11 bases. The sequenced sample was peripheral blood. As DNA, the CDR3 is TGCGCCAGCACAACTAGCGGGAGCGGGGAGCAGTTCTTC. Amino acid sequence: CASTTSGSGEQFF.